This TCR beta chain was sequenced for a study of cytomegalovirus exposure and HLA in healthy donors. Study-wide points: As a later analysis showed, a missense DCLRE1C variant was linked to trimming of TCR beta V- and J-genes. Many donors carried some public TCRs, although rarity characterized most TCR sequences.

Of note for this clone: Its antigen is undetermined.

The PCR had 60 Vbeta and 13 Jbeta primers. Sequenced by immunoSEQ multiplex PCR; TCRdb stores in-frame clones only, minus some. In the table there are 76,000 or so clones, around three quarters of which are singletons. The sequence was obtained from a man under 40 in good health and CMV-seronegative. Sequenced input: PBMCs.

The CDR3 DNA is TGCAGCGTGGGGACAGGGCAAACTAGAGAGCAGTACTTC. As protein: CSVGTGQTREQYF. The rearrangement uses TRBV29-1 and TRBJ2-7; TRBD1 matches at 9 bases. Germline V gene lookup returns CDR1 SQVTM and CDR2 ANQGSEA. Trimming took 6 bases from V and 7 from J; bases not matched to a gene: 10. The CDR3 sequence is 13 residues long.